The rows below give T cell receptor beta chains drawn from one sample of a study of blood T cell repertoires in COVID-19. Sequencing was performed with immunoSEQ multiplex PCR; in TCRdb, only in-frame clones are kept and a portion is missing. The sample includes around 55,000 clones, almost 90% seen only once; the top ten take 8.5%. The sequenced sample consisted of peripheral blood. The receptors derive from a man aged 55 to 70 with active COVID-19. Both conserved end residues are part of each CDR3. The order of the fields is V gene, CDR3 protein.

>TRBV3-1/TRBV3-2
CASSQDSGLYGYTF
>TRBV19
CASGQGREKLFF
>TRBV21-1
CASSSMTPSSYEQYF
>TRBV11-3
CASSSRTSGRGAYNEQFF
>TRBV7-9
CASRHRVSVDTEAFF
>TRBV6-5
CASSYRGQAYNEQFF
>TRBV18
CASSQMTGWSNLQETQYF
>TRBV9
CASSVETSGRNQETQYF
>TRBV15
CATSSGKSNRGYEQYF
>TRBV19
CASSIVGGYTEAFF
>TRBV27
CASSEAGRDNEQFF
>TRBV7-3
CASSADGTEFQTQYF
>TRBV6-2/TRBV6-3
CASSPGLYPPTDTQYF
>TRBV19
CASSPRTSGRTYEQYF
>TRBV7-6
CASSSPTGGIQYF
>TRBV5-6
CASSFGTGIYEQYF
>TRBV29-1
CSVEGGLTDTQYF
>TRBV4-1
CASSLSRDRGYNEQFF
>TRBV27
CASSLSADTGNTIYF
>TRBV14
CASSQVPGQPQHF
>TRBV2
CASRAGGASSPLHF
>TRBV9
CASIPPGLARFSSYNEQFF
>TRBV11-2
CASSQGSVGELFF
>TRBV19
CASSNDRIEAFF
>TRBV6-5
CASSLLQGAWETQYF
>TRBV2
CASSQQSSYNSPLHF
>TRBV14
CASSLRAGVSVEQYF
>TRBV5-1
CASSLAAGEQYF
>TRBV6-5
CASREDGYTF
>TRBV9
CASSTNRGNTIYF
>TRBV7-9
CASREMNTEAFF